This T cell receptor beta chain was obtained from a study of blood T cell repertoires in COVID-19. About the study: From T cells, B-cell-depleted T cells, or PBMCs came the material, which was cDNA or gDNA.

This CDR3 is built from 13 residues. The V end was cut by 5 bases, the J end by 3 bases, with 10 bases between. Germline CDR1 and CDR2: MGHDK and SYGVNS. Participants, about 18 to 90 years old, spanned under 30 US areas. In the source study's methods: From reference gene primer amplification, estimates of nucleated cell counts were derived. Clones were read by immunoSEQ multiplex PCR, and TCRdb kept only the in-frame ones, dropping some. V and J calls plus clone size are reproduced from that table; the DNA served to infer D and trimming. The sample records roughly 250,000 clones, roughly 89% being singletons.

This clonotype originated in a woman aged 30 to 39 with acute COVID-19. Source material: PBMCs or T cells enriched from blood (not recorded which). The chain is built from TRBV25-1 and TRBJ1-1, with D possibly TRBD1 on 6 matching bases. This CDR3 reads CASSKQGYTEAFF. As DNA, the CDR3 is TGTGCCAGCAGTAAACAGGGCTACACTGAAGCTTTCTTT.